The 26 T cell receptor beta chains given below trace back to one sample, sequenced in a study of OX40 agonist ivuxolimab in advanced cancers. Profiling relied on immunoSEQ multiplex PCR, and the TCRdb table lists in-frame clones only, not all of them. The sample yields approximately 51,000 clones, around 82% seen once. Sequencing was performed on CD4+ or CD8+ T cells sorted from blood, taken in a trial of the OX40 agonist ivuxolimab. The receptors derive from an adult with an advanced solid tumor such as melanoma, head and neck, liver or kidney cancer.

This clone showed up just once. V usage is TRBV6-1 and J usage is TRBJ2-2, with D perhaps being TRBD1 or TRBD2 (5 bases each). CDR1 is MNHNS, CDR2 SASEGT, per germline. The CDR3 is made up of 14 amino acids. V was pared by 7 bases and J by 1 base, with 10 bases between. The CDR3 sequence: CASTGTLNTGELFF. The CDR3 DNA reads TGTGCCAGCACGGGGACGCTGAACACCGGGGAGCTGTTTTTT.

The rearrangement links TRBV5-1 to TRBJ1-1; D is uncertain. Germline loops: CDR1 SGHRS, CDR2 YFSETQ. The CDR3 loop spans 14 amino acids. The germline V and J ends were trimmed by 4 bases and 4 bases, with 14 bases remaining between them. In DNA form, the CDR3 reads TGCGCCAGCAGCGTAAAAGGATGGGGCACTGAAGCTTTCTTT. Its translation: CASSVKGWGTEAFF.

The chain couples TRBV27 to TRBJ2-7; 7 bases agree with TRBD1. Germline trimming cut 5 bases from V and 2 bases from J; bases unmatched to any gene: 9. Germline values: CDR1 MNHEY, CDR2 SMNVEV (reference sequence). CDR3 length equals 15 residues. The DNA of the CDR3 is TGTGCCAGCAGTCTGGTAGGACAGGTTACCTACGAGCAGTACTTC. Protein product: CASSLVGQVTYEQYF.

This chain joins TRBV9 and TRBJ2-1; D gene unclear. Trimming cost V 0 bases and J 7 bases, with 14 bases left between them. Germline values: CDR1 SGDLS, CDR2 YYNGEE. The CDR3 length is 15 residues. The CDR3 DNA is TGTGCCAGCAGCGTAGAAGGACGGCGCCCGAATGAGCAGTTCTTC. Protein sequence: CASSVEGRRPNEQFF.

The genes are TRBV2 and TRBJ2-6, with D hard to call. Germline CDR1 reads SNHLY; CDR2 reads FYNNEI. The CDR3 totals 11 residues. The CDR3 coding sequence is TGTGCTACCACCAGGGCCAACGTCCTGACTTTC. It encodes CATTRANVLTF.

The rearrangement joins TRBV4-1 to TRBJ1-2; no clear D gene. This CDR3 comprises 16 residues. The germline gives CDR1 MGHRA, CDR2 YSYEKL. V shed 2 bases and J shed 4 bases, with 17 bases lying between them. The CDR3 spells CASSQFTRGPSYGYTF. CDR3 bases: TGCGCCAGCAGCCAATTTACCCGTGGACCGAGCTATGGCTACACCTTC.

The chain is built from TRBV19 and TRBJ2-2, with TRBD2 matching 11 bases. Germline V CDR1 and CDR2: LNHDA, SQIVND (reference sequence). This CDR3 is built from 15 residues. Losses at the gene ends were 6 bases for V and 5 bases for J; bases not matched to a gene: 5. As DNA, the CDR3 is TGTGCCAGTAGCACGGGACTAGCGGCAACCGGGGAGCTGTTTTTT. Encoded protein: CASSTGLAATGELFF.

CDR3 bases: TGTGCCAGCAGCCGCGACCTCAAAGCTTTCTTT. Translation: CASSRDLKAFF. The V call is TRBV7-9, the J call TRBJ1-1, with no clear D. CDR1 and CDR2 (germline): SEHNR, FQNEAQ (reference sequence). V shed 5 bases and J shed 9 bases, with 10 bases lying between them. The CDR3 sequence is 11 residues long.

This clone was detected only a few times. The chain joins TRBV4-1 to TRBJ2-7; 8 nucleotides align to TRBD2. The CDR3 contains 16 residues. V was pared by 0 bases and J by 4 bases, with 8 bases of the junction left unmatched. Per the germline V gene, CDR1 is MGHRA and CDR2 is YSYEKL. Here the CDR3 reads CASSQDGSGSLYEQYF. In nucleotides, the CDR3 is TGCGCCAGCAGCCAAGATGGAAGCGGGAGTTTATACGAGCAGTACTTC.

This clone was detected once. This chain uses TRBV7-9 with TRBJ2-2, with D maybe TRBD2 (6 bases). Germline V gives CDR1 SEHNR, CDR2 FQNEAQ (reference sequence). The CDR3 totals 15 residues. V was clipped by 2 bases and J by 4 bases, with 11 bases between them. CDR3 sequence (DNA): TGTGCCAGCAGCTTATTGCAGGGAGGCACCGGGGAGCTGTTTTTT. Amino acid sequence: CASSLLQGGTGELFF.

The chain uses TRBV30 and TRBJ1-2, with D uncertain. Trimming took off 2 bases at V and 5 bases at J, with 15 bases between the two ends. CDR1 is GTSNPN and CDR2 is SVGIG in the germline V gene (reference sequence). The CDR3 is made up of 14 amino acids. The CDR3 DNA sequence: TGTGCCTGGAGTCGAGACGAAGGGTTTTATGGCTACACCTTC. This encodes CAWSRDEGFYGYTF. The full variable domain, with the rest looked up from reference TRBV30 and TRBJ1-2, is SQTIHQWPATLVQPVGSPLSLECTVEGTSNPNLYWYRQAAGRGLQLLFYSVGIGQISSEVPQNLSASRPQDRQFILSSKKLLLSDSGFYLCAWSRDEGFYGYTFGSGTRLTVV.

The chain employs TRBV6-6 and TRBJ1-2; D is unresolved. Germline lookup yields CDR1 MNHNY and CDR2 SVGAGI (reference sequence). The CDR3 runs to 11 residues. V dropped 5 bases and J dropped 8 bases, with 9 bases sitting between them. As DNA, the CDR3 is TGTGCCAGCAGTCCCCAGGAGGGCTACACCTTC. Residues: CASSPQEGYTF.

The sample holds one count of this clone. V gene TRBV5-6 combines with J gene TRBJ1-2; the match to TRBD1 covers 7 bases. The V gene's germline CDR1 is SGHDT and CDR2 YYEEEE. The CDR3 runs to 14 residues. V was clipped by 4 bases and J by 4 bases; unmatched bases: 7. The chain's CDR3 is CASSPPDRVYGYTF. In DNA, the CDR3 is TGTGCCAGCAGCCCCCCTGACAGGGTCTATGGCTACACCTTC.

This clone was picked up a small number of times. The rearrangement uses TRBV27 and TRBJ2-2; D is perhaps TRBD2 (5 bases). CDR1 is MNHEY, CDR2 SMNVEV, per germline (reference sequence). Trimming left V 7 bases short and J 5 bases short, with 14 bases between. This CDR3 spans 14 amino acids. CDR3 nucleotides: TGTGCCAGCACTAGGGAGTTAAGAACCGGGGAGCTGTTTTTT. Translating gives CASTRELRTGELFF.

V usage is TRBV21-1 and J usage is TRBJ2-5; TRBD2, the D gene given by the table, was not confirmed from the DNA. TRBV21-1 is marked as a pseudogene. The CDR3 totals 15 residues. CDR3 in DNA: TGTGCCAGCAGCAATGGGGCGGGGACCCAAGAGACCCAGTACTTC. Amino acids: CASSNGAGTQETQYF.

This clone was observed a few times. The V and J genes are TRBV6-1 and TRBJ2-3; TRBD2 aligns across 12 bases. J gave up 2 bases and V 0 bases, and 9 bases lay outside the gene matches. Germline CDR1 MNHNS, CDR2 SASEGT. The CDR3 totals 19 residues. The CDR3 protein is CASSEALPGTSGFTDTQYF. As DNA, the CDR3 is TGTGCCAGCAGTGAAGCGCTTCCCGGGACTAGCGGGTTCACAGATACGCAGTATTTT.

The chain couples TRBV23-1 to TRBJ1-2; perhaps TRBD1 as D (5 bases). TRBV23-1 is identified as an open reading frame with a role that is uncertain. The CDR3 contains 17 residues. V dropped 0 bases and J dropped 1 base, with 15 bases sitting between them. The CDR3 DNA follows: TGCGCCAGCAGTCAATCCCCCACGGGGCTAATTAACTATGGCTACACCTTC. Translated, it gives CASSQSPTGLINYGYTF.

The chain is built from TRBV5-1 and TRBJ2-1; 8 bases line up with TRBD1. The CDR3 spans 13 residues. J lost 3 bases, V lost 4 bases, and 0 bases had no gene match. Germline CDR1 SGHRS, CDR2 YFSETQ. The CDR3 DNA is TGCGCCAGCAGCGACAGGGGCTACAATGAGCAGTTCTTC. Its protein is CASSDRGYNEQFF.

The chain is built from TRBV5-6 and TRBJ2-3, with TRBD2 matching over 9 bases. This CDR3 comprises 14 residues. Per germline, CDR1 SGHDT and CDR2 YYEEEE. J lost 6 bases, V lost 3 bases, and 5 bases had no gene match. CDR3 sequence reads: CASSYSGSSDTQYF. CDR3 sequence (DNA): TGTGCCAGCAGCTATAGCGGGAGTTCGGATACGCAGTATTTT.

The sample holds one count of this clone. The rearrangement links TRBV7-2 to TRBJ2-1, with D perhaps TRBD2 (6 bases). The germline V gene has CDR1 SGHTA and CDR2 FQGNSA. The CDR3 is 19 residues long. Trimming removed 1 base from V and 7 bases from J, with 26 bases in between. The CDR3 DNA is TGTGCCAGCAGCTTAGTTCGGCTAGCTTCGAGTGCGGGGAGAAATGAGCAGTTCTTC. Its translation: CASSLVRLASSAGRNEQFF.

This rearrangement joins TRBV7-8 to TRBJ2-1; TRBD1 agrees at 9 bases. Trimming at V came to 1 base and at J to 2 bases, leaving 3 bases not matched to a gene. Germline V gene lookup returns CDR1 SGHVS and CDR2 FQNEAQ. The CDR3 loop spans 16 amino acids. The CDR3 reads CASSLVGQGAYNEQFF. The CDR3 DNA reads as TGTGCCAGCAGCTTAGTGGGACAGGGTGCCTACAATGAGCAGTTCTTC.

This clone appeared a few times. The V call is TRBV2, the J call TRBJ1-1; D is uncertain. Germline-derived CDR1 and CDR2 are SNHLY and FYNNEI. CDR3 length equals 14 residues. Trimming took 7 bases from V and 5 from J, leaving 17 bases between them. CDR3 residues: CASTESPTVTEAFF. The CDR3 DNA sequence: TGTGCCAGCACCGAATCTCCTACGGTTACTGAAGCTTTCTTT. Variable domain in full (rest from reference TRBV2 and TRBJ1-1): EPEVTQTPSHQVTQMGQEVILRCVPISNHLYFYWYRQILGQKVEFLVSFYNNEISEKSEIFDDQFSVERPDGSNFTLKIRSTKLEDSAMYFCASTESPTVTEAFFGQGTRLTVV.

V and J are TRBV4-2 and TRBJ2-7; 12 bases agree with TRBD2. This CDR3 has 15 residues. V was pared by 5 bases and J by 3 bases, with 5 bases of the junction left unmatched. In germline, CDR1 is LGHNA, CDR2 YNFKEQ. The CDR3 bases are TGTGCCAGCAGCGGAGGACTAGCGGGGCACTACGAGCAGTACTTC. Its protein product is CASSGGLAGHYEQYF.

The J gene is TRBJ2-7, the V gene TRBV4-2; 9 positions match TRBD2. Germline V lookup: CDR1 LGHNA, CDR2 YNFKEQ. CDR3 length: 18 residues. V dropped 0 bases and J dropped 4; count of bases not matched to a gene: 13. The CDR3 region is CASSQDLGGPSGAYEQYF. CDR3 nucleotides: TGTGCCAGCAGCCAAGATCTCGGTGGGCCTAGCGGGGCATACGAGCAGTACTTC.

The J gene is TRBJ2-2, the V gene TRBV7-9; tentatively, D is TRBD2 (5 bases). From germline, CDR1 is SEHNR and CDR2 FQNEAQ (reference sequence). V lost 5 bases and J 5 bases, leaving 9 bases between the germline ends. The CDR3 runs 13 residues. The CDR3 here is CASSPSGTGELFF. CDR3 nucleotides: TGTGCCAGCAGCCCATCGGGAACCGGGGAGCTGTTTTTT.

This chain connects TRBV28 to TRBJ2-4; 12 bases line up with TRBD1. The germline V gene encodes CDR1 MDHEN and CDR2 SYDVKM. The CDR3 extends over 18 amino acids. Trimming cost V 4 bases and J 1 base; bases outside gene matches: 8. The CDR3 bases are TGTGCCAGCAGTTCCGGGACAGGGGGCGGGTTGGCCAAAAACATTCAGTACTTC. Amino acids: CASSSGTGGGLAKNIQYF.